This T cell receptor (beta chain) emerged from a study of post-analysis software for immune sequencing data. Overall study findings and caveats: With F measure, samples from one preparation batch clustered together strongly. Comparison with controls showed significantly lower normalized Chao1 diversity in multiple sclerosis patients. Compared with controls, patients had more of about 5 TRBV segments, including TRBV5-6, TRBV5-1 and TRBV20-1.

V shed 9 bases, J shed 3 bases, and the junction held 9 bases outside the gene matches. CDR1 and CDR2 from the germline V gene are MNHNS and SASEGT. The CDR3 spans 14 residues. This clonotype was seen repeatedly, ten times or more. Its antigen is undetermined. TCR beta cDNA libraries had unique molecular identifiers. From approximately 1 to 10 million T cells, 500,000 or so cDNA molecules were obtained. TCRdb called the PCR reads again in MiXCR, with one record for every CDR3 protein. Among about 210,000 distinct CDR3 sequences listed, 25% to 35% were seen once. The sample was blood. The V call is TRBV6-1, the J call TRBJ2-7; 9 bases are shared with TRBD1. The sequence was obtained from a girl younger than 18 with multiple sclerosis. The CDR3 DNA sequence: TGTGCCAGTCGACAGGGGGTGTTAAGCTACGAGCAGTACTTC. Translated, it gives CASRQGVLSYEQYF.